This T cell receptor beta chain was observed in a study of T cell clones after liver transplantation. Study summary: Until 12-24 months post-transplant, subjects got standard immunosuppression and no induction. Regarding the study as a whole: A larger donor-reactive than third-party decline suggested partial antigen-specific deletion.

This table comes from immunoSEQ multiplex PCR, and its TCRdb copy is limited to in-frame clones, with some not included. The repertoire includes about 72,000 clones, over 85% of them detected once, and roughly 2.7% sits in the top ten. This clone has only one observation. Its antigen is as yet unknown. The V and J ends lost 4 bases and 0 bases respectively, with 9 bases between them. Germline assignment: CDR1 GTSNPN and CDR2 SVGIG (reference sequence). The CDR3 length is 13 residues. The sequence was obtained from a human donor who received a liver transplant. Specimen: CD4+ T cells from blood, collected before liver transplant. The chain links TRBV30 to TRBJ1-1; D may be TRBD1 (6 bases). CDR3 amino acids: CAWKQGLNTEAFF. The DNA of the CDR3 is TGTGCCTGGAAGCAGGGGCTGAACACTGAAGCTTTCTTT.